This passage covers 3 T cell receptor beta chains from one sample sequenced in a study of post-analysis software for immune sequencing data (dated by TCRdb to about 2015). Library creation used PCR. The sample was run on an Illumina HiSeq 2500. Unique molecular identifiers were incorporated into TCR beta cDNA libraries to reduce PCR and sequencing biases. The public reads were run again by TCRdb, first through fastp at Q25 and then through MiXCR, and only productive beta chains were kept. Duplicate CDR3 protein sequences are folded into a single record with the most common DNA and genes. A total of about 160,000 distinct CDR3 sequences appear in this sample, about 34% of them only once. The ten most abundant clones make up 28% of the sample. The sample's time point label, in plain terms: second blood draw from one MS patient after hematopoietic stem cell transplantation. The source was blood, collected after autologous hematopoietic stem cell transplantation. These receptors all stem from a girl aged 10 to 17 with multiple sclerosis. Donor details come from another sample of the same person, matched by shared clones.

J is TRBJ2-7 and V is TRBV13; TRBD1 is a possible D gene (8 bases). Trimming took 5 bases from V and 0 from J, leaving 17 bases between them. Germline assignment: CDR1 PRHDT and CDR2 FYEKMQ (reference sequence). CDR3 size: 16 residues. CDR3 nucleotide sequence: TGTGCCAGCAGCCATCGGACAGGGAGGGTCTCCTACGAGCAGTACTTC. It encodes CASSHRTGRVSYEQYF.

The chain employs TRBV20-1 and TRBJ2-3, with D unresolved. Germline V gene sequence: CDR1 DFQATT, CDR2 SNEGSKA (reference sequence). The CDR3 covers 15 residues. V was trimmed by 6 bases and J by 0 bases, leaving 16 bases between them. The CDR3 region is CSASHPDESTDTQYF. CDR3 DNA: TGCAGTGCCTCCCACCCGGACGAGAGCACAGATACGCAGTATTTT.

CDR3 region: CASSCARVKGSPLHF. CDR3 DNA sequence: TGTGCCAGCAGTTGTGCCAGGGTAAAGGGTTCACCCCTCCACTTT. This rearrangement joins TRBV6-9 to TRBJ1-6; a weak D match, TRBD1 (5 bases). Looked up from germline, CDR1 is MNHGY and CDR2 is SVAAGI. V lost 4 bases, J lost 9 bases, and 16 bases lay in between. The CDR3 length is 15 residues.